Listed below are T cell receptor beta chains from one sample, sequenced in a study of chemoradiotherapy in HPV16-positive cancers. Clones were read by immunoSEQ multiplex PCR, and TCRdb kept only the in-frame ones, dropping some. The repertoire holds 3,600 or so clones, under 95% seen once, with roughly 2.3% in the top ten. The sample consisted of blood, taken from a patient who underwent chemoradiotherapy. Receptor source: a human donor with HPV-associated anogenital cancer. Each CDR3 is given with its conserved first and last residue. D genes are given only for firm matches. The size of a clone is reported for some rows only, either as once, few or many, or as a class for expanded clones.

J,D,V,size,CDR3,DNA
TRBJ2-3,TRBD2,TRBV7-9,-,CASSTGLVTDTQYF,TGTGCCAGCAGCACGGGACTAGTGACAGATACGCAGTATTTT
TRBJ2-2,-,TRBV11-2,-,CASSLTDTGELFF,TGTGCCAGCAGCTTAACGGACACCGGGGAGCTGTTTTTT
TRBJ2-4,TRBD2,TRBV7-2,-,CASSPHSGRVAKNIQYF,TGTGCCAGCAGCCCCCATAGCGGGAGGGTAGCCAAAAACATTCAGTACTTC
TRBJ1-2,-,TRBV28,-,CATWVGYGYTF,TGTGCGACCTGGGTGGGGTATGGCTACACCTTC
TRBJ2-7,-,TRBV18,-,CASSPRDEQYF,TGTGCCAGCTCACCAAGAGACGAGCAGTACTTC
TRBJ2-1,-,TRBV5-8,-,CASSVGATVRHEQFF,TGTGCCAGCAGCGTAGGGGCAACTGTGAGACATGAGCAGTTCTTC
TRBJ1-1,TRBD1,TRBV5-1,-,CASSSDRGNTEAFF,TGCGCCAGCAGCTCGGACAGGGGAAACACTGAAGCTTTCTTT
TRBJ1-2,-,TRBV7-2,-,CASSLRGGGGGGYTF,TGTGCCAGCAGCCTTAGGGGCGGCGGCGGGGGCGGCTACACCTTC
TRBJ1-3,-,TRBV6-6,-,CASRTQEGAGNTIYF,TGTGCCAGCAGAACACAGGAAGGAGCTGGAAACACCATATATTTT
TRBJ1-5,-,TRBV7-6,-,CASSLGTNSNQPQHF,TGTGCCAGCAGCTTAGGGACCAACAGCAATCAGCCCCAGCATTTT
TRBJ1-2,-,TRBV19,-,CASSLGRPPYGYTF,TGTGCCAGCAGTTTGGGCAGGCCTCCCTATGGCTACACCTTC
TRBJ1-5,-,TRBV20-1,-,CSASFNQPQHF,TGCAGTGCCTCCTTCAATCAGCCCCAGCATTTT
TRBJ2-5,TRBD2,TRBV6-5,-,CASSYFSGGARETQYF,TGTGCCAGCAGTTACTTTAGCGGGGGGGCTAGGGAGACCCAGTACTTC
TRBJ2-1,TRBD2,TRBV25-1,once,CATLPRGGTSSYNEQFF,TGTGCCACTCTCCCGAGGGGAGGGACTAGCTCCTACAATGAGCAGTTCTTC
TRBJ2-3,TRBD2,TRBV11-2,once,CASSFAVGTGGLWDTQYF,TGTGCCAGCAGCTTCGCCGTGGGGACGGGGGGGCTCTGGGATACGCAGTATTTT
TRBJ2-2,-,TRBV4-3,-,CASSKRLAGENTGELFF,TGCGCCAGCAGTAAGCGTTTGGCCGGGGAGAACACCGGGGAGCTGTTTTTT
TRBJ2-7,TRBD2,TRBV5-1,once,CASSLAETSGSYEQYF,TGCGCCAGCAGCTTGGCCGAGACTAGCGGGAGCTACGAGCAGTACTTC
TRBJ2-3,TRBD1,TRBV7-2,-,CASSPGDRGRADTQYF,TGTGCCAGCAGCCCGGGGGACAGGGGGCGCGCTGATACGCAGTATTTT
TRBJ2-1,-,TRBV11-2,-,CASSFTGEGEQFF,TGTGCCAGCAGCTTCACAGGAGAGGGTGAGCAGTTCTTC
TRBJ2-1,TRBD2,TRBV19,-,CASSISGMGTNEQFF,TGTGCCAGTAGTATAAGCGGGATGGGGACCAATGAGCAGTTCTTC
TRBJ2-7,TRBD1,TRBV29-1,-,CSVVGTGYEQYF,TGCAGCGTTGTTGGGACAGGGTACGAGCAGTACTTC
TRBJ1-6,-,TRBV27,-,CASSSRRSSNSPLHF,TGTGCCAGCAGTTCCAGACGGTCGTCTAATTCACCCCTCCACTTT
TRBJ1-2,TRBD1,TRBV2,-,CASSGTGGFGYTF,TGTGCCAGCAGTGGTACAGGGGGTTTCGGCTACACCTTC
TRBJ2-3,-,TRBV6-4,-,CASSDSLGASDTQYF,TGTGCCAGCAGTGACTCGCTAGGTGCCTCAGATACGCAGTATTTT
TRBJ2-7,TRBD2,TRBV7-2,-,CASRETGTSGSIYEQYF,TGTGCCAGCAGGGAGACCGGGACTAGCGGGAGTATTTACGAGCAGTACTTC
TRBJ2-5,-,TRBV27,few,CASSRTSTLETQYF,TGTGCCAGCAGCCGAACTAGTACTTTAGAGACCCAGTACTTC